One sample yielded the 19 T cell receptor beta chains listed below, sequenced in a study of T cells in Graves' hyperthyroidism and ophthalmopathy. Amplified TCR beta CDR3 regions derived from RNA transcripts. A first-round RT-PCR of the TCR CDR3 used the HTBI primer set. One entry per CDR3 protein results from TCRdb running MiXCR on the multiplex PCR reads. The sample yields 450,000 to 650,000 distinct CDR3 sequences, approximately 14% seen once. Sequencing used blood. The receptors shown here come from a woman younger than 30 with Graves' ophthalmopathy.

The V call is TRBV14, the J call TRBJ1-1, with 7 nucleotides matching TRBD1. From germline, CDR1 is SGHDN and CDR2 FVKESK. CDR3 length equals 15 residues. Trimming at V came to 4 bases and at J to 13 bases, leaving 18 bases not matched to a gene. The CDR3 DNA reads TGTGCCAGCAGCCCCCAAACAGGGGCCGCCGAGAGGGGTTTCTTT. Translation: CASSPQTGAAERGFF.

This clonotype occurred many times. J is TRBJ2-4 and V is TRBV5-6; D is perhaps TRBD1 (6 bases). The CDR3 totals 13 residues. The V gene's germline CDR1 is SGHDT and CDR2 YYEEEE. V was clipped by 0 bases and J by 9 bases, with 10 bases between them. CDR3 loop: CASSLGQATIQYF. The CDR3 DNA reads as TGTGCCAGCAGCTTGGGACAGGCTACCATTCAGTACTTC.

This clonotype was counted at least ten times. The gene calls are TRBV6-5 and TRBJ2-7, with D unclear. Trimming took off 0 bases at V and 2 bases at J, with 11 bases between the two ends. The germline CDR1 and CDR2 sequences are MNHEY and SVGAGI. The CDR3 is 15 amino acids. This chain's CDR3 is CASSYSGRPPYEQYF. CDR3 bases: TGTGCCAGCAGTTACTCTGGCAGACCGCCCTACGAGCAGTACTTC.

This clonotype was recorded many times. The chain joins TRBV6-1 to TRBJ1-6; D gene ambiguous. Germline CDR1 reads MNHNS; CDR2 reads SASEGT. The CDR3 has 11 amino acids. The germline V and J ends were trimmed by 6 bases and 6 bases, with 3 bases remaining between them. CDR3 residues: CASSGNSPLHF. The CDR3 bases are TGTGCCAGCAGCGGTAATTCACCCCTCCACTTT.

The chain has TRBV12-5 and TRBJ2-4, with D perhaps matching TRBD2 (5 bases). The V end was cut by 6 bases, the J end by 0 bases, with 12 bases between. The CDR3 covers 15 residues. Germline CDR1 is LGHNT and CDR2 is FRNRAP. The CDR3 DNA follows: TGTGCTAGTGGGAATCCTCGGGGAGCCAAAAACATTCAGTACTTC. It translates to CASGNPRGAKNIQYF.

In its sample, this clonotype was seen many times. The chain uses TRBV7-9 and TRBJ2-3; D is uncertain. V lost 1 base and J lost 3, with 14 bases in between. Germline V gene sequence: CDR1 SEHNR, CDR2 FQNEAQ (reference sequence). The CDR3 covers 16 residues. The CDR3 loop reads CASSLVGVPDTDTQYF. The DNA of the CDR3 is TGTGCCAGCAGCTTAGTGGGCGTCCCGGATACAGATACGCAGTATTTT.

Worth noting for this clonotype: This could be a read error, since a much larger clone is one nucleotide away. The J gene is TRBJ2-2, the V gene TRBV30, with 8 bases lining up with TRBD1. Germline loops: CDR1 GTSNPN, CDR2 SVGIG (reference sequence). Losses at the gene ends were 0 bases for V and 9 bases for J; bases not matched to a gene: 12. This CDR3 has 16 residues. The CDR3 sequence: CAWSVPGTGLSRELFF. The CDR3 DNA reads TGTGCCTGGAGTGTACCCGGGACAGGTCTCTCGAGGGAGCTGTTTTTT.

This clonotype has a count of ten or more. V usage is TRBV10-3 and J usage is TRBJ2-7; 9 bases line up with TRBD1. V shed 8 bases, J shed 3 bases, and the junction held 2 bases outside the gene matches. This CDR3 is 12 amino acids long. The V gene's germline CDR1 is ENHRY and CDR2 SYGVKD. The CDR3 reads CAIGTGSYEQYF. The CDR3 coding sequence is TGTGCCATCGGGACAGGGAGCTACGAGCAGTACTTC.

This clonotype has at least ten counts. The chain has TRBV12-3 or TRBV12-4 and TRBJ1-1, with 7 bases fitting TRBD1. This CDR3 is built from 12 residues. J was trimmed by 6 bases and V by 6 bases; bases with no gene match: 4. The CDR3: CASSYRGAEAFF. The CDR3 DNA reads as TGTGCCAGCAGCTACAGGGGTGCTGAAGCTTTCTTT.

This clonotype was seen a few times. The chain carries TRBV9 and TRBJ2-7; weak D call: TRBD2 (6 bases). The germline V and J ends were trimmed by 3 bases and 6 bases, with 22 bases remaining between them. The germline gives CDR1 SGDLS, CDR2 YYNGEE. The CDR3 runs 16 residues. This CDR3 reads CASSGRVSGRAGEQYF. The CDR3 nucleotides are TGTGCCAGCAGCGGCAGAGTTAGCGGAAGAGCGGGCGAGCAGTACTTC.

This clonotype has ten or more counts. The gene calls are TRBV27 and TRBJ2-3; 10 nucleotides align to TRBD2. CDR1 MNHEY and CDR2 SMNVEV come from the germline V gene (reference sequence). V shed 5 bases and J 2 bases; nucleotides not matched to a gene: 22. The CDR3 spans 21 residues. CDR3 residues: CASSLKRTSGSLTHTTDTQYF. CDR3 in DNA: TGTGCCAGCAGTCTAAAAAGGACTAGCGGATCCTTAACTCATACCACAGATACGCAGTATTTT.

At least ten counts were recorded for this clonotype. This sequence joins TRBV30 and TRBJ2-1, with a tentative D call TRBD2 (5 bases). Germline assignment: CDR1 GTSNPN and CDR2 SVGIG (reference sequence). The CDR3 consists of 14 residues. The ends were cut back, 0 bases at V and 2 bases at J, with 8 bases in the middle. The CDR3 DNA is TGTGCCTGGAGTGTGGTCGGGGCCTACAATGAGCAGTTCTTC. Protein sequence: CAWSVVGAYNEQFF.

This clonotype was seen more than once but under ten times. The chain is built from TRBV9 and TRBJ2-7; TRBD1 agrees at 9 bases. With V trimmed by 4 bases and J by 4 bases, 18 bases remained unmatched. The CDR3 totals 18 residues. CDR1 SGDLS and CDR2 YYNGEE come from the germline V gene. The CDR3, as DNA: TGTGCCAGCAGCCCAAAGAGGGGACAGGGAACCGGGAAATACGAGCAGTACTTC. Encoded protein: CASSPKRGQGTGKYEQYF.

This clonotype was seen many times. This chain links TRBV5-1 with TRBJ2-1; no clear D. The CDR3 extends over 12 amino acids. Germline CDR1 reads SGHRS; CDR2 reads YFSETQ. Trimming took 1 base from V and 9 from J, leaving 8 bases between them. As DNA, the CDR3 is TGCGCCAGCAGCTTGAGTAGCATTGAGCAGTTCTTC. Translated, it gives CASSLSSIEQFF. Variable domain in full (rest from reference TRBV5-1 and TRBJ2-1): KAGVTQTPRYLIKTRGQQVTLSCSPISGHRSVSWYQQTPGQGLQFLFEYFSETQRNKGNFPGRFSGRQFSNSRSEMNVSTLELGDSALYLCASSLSSIEQFFGPGTRLTVL.

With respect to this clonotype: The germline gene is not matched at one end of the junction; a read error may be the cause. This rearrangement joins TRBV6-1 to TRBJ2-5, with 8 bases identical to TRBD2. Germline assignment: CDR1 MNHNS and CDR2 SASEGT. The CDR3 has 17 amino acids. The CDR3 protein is CATSAGAGGSTQETQYF. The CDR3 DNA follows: TGTGCCACCAGTGCGGGGGCGGGAGGCTCGACGCAAGAGACCCAGTACTTC.

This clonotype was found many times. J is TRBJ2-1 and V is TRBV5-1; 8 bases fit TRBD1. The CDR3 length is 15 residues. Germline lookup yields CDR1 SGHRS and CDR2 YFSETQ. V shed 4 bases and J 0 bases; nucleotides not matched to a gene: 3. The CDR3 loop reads CASSLTGGSYNEQFF. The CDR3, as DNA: TGCGCCAGCAGCCTCACAGGGGGCTCCTACAATGAGCAGTTCTTC.

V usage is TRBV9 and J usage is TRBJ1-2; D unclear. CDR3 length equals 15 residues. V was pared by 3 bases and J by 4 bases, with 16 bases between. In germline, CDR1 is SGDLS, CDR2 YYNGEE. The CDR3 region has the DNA TGTGCCAGCAGCGCGAACACATTACGGAGCTATGGCTACACCTTC. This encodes CASSANTLRSYGYTF.

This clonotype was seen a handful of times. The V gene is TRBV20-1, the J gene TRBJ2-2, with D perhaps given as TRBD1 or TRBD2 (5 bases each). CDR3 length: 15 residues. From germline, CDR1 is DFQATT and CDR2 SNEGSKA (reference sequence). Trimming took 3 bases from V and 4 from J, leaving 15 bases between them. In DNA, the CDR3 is TGCAGTGCTAGTAAGGGACGGAGCTCCACCGGGGAGCTGTTTTTT. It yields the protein CSASKGRSSTGELFF.

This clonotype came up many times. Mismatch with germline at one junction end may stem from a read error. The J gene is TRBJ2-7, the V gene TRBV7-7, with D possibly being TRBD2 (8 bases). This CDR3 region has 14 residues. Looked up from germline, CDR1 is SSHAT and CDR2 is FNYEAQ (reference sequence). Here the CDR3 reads CASSPSGTRGQQYF. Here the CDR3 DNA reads TGTGCTAGCAGCCCATCCGGGACTAGGGGGCAGCAGTACTTC.